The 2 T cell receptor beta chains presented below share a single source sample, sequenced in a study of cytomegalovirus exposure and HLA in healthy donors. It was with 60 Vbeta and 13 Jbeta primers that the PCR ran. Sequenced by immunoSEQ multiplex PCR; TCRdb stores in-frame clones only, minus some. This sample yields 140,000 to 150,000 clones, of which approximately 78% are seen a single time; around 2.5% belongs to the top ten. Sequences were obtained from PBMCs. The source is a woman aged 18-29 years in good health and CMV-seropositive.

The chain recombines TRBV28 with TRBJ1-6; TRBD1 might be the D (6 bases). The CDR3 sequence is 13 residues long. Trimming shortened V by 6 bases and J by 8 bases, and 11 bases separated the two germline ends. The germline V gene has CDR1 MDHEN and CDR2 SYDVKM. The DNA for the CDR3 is TGTGCCAGCAGATACAGGGTGGATTCACCCCTCCACTTT. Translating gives CASRYRVDSPLHF.

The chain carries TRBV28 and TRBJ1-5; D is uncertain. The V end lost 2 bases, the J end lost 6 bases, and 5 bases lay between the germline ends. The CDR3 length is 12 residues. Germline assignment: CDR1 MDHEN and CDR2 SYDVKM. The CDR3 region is CASSLTSQPQHF. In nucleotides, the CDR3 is TGTGCCAGCAGTTTAACGAGTCAGCCCCAGCATTTT.